The rows below give T cell receptor beta chains drawn from one sample of a study of blood T cell repertoires in COVID-19. Measured with immunoSEQ multiplex PCR; TCRdb has only the in-frame clones, and not every one. The sample lists about 350,000 clones; about 90% were seen once. The sequenced material came from PBMCs or T cells enriched from blood (not recorded which). Receptor source: a woman in her twenties or thirties who had recovered from COVID-19. The CDR3 runs from the conserved cysteine through the conserved F or W.

v_gene: TRBV28
j_gene: TRBJ1-2
CDR3aa: CASSFSGNYGYTF

v_gene: TRBV5-1
j_gene: TRBJ1-1
CDR3aa: CASSPQGARTEAFF

v_gene: TRBV6-6
j_gene: TRBJ2-1
CDR3aa: CASSYSNSDNEQFF

v_gene: TRBV4-2
j_gene: TRBJ2-7
CDR3aa: CASSQEDRTYEQYF

v_gene: TRBV5-1
j_gene: TRBJ1-5
CDR3aa: CASSLVTGSNQPQHF

v_gene: TRBV7-2
j_gene: TRBJ2-7
CDR3aa: CASSLDRLSEEQYF

v_gene: TRBV7-3
j_gene: TRBJ2-1
CDR3aa: CASKEGESYNEQFF

v_gene: TRBV9
j_gene: TRBJ2-1
CDR3aa: CASSHRQGRDSYNEQFF

v_gene: TRBV28
j_gene: TRBJ2-2
CDR3aa: CASSYFRGNTGELFF

v_gene: TRBV11-1
j_gene: TRBJ2-1
CDR3aa: CASRISGTANNEQFF

v_gene: TRBV5-1
j_gene: TRBJ1-6
CDR3aa: CASSLGRGGNRVGSPLHF

v_gene: TRBV29-1
j_gene: TRBJ1-2
CDR3aa: CSARDRGQDGYTF

v_gene: TRBV29-1
j_gene: TRBJ2-1
CDR3aa: CSAPTSGGGYNEQFF

v_gene: TRBV7-2
j_gene: TRBJ1-6
CDR3aa: CASQAEYNSPLHF

v_gene: TRBV19
j_gene: TRBJ2-7
CDR3aa: CASSKDRDTTYEQYF

v_gene: TRBV5-1
j_gene: TRBJ2-3
CDR3aa: CASSLAGTQYF

v_gene: TRBV12-3/TRBV12-4
j_gene: TRBJ1-2
CDR3aa: CASTTDSPSGYTF

v_gene: TRBV5-1
j_gene: TRBJ2-7
CDR3aa: CASSLSLAGNYEQYF

v_gene: TRBV5-1
j_gene: TRBJ1-2
CDR3aa: CASSQTGTDGYTF

v_gene: TRBV10-3
j_gene: TRBJ2-7
CDR3aa: CAISGTGEQYF

v_gene: TRBV5-1
j_gene: TRBJ1-4
CDR3aa: CASSALGQGNEKLFF

v_gene: TRBV30
j_gene: TRBJ1-2
CDR3aa: CAWRQQGGYGYTF